These 9 T cell receptor beta chains came from one sample sequenced in a study of T cells in tuberculosis. Using immunoSEQ multiplex PCR, the repertoire was profiled, and TCRdb retains in-frame clones only, with some absent. In the table there are more than 35,000 clones, almost 95% of which are singletons. The sequenced sample consisted of PBMCs. These receptors were collected from a donor aged 10 to 29 with latent tuberculosis or without tuberculosis infection. Some clones in this sample may be carry-over from other donors' samples.

V usage is TRBV6-5 and J usage is TRBJ1-2, with TRBD1 matching over 8 bases. The CDR3 is 14 residues long. Germline V lookup: CDR1 MNHEY, CDR2 SVGAGI. Trimming cost V 5 bases and J 6 bases; bases outside gene matches: 8. The chain's CDR3 is CASSISTGGDGYTF. In DNA form, the CDR3 reads TGTGCCAGCAGTATAAGCACAGGGGGTGATGGCTACACCTTC.

This clone was seen once. The rearrangement joins TRBV18 to TRBJ2-5, with 11 bases matching TRBD1. This CDR3 region has 15 residues. Germline V gene lookup returns CDR1 KGHSH and CDR2 LQKENI. J was trimmed by 5 bases and V by 3 bases; bases with no gene match: 5. CDR3 bases: TGTGCCAGCTCACCGAGGACAGGGGGCGAGGAGACCCAGTACTTC. This gives the protein CASSPRTGGEETQYF. The whole variable domain, filled in from reference TRBV18 and TRBJ2-5, reads NAGVMQNPRHLVRRRGQEARLRCSPMKGHSHVYWYRQLPEEGLKFMVYLQKENIIDESGMPKERFSAEFPKEGPSILRIQQVVRGDSAAYFCASSPRTGGEETQYFGPGTRLLVL.

There are a few counts of this clone. The V and J genes are TRBV28 and TRBJ1-2; D is unresolved. Germline lookup yields CDR1 MDHEN and CDR2 SYDVKM. V was shortened by 0 bases and J by 0 bases, with 17 bases between the two germline ends. The length of the CDR3 is 18 residues. The CDR3 nucleotides are TGTGCCAGCAGTTTATGGGTGCCCATTTCCGGAGCTAACTATGGCTACACCTTC. This gives the protein CASSLWVPISGANYGYTF.

The chain combines TRBV9 with TRBJ1-2, with D perhaps matching TRBD1 (6 bases). Germline CDR1 is SGDLS and CDR2 is YYNGEE. Trimming removed 4 bases at V and 10 bases at J, with 14 bases between. CDR3 length: 12 amino acids. CDR3 in amino acids: CASSMDSPTYTF. The CDR3 DNA reads TGTGCCAGCAGCATGGACAGCCCCACCTACACCTTC. The full variable domain, completed using reference TRBV9 and TRBJ1-2, is DSGVTQTPKHLITATGQRVTLRCSPRSGDLSVYWYQQSLDQGLQFLIQYYNGEERAKGNILERFSAQQFPDLHSELNLSSLELGDSALYFCASSMDSPTYTFGSGTRLTVV.

The chain employs TRBV28 and TRBJ1-2; D is unresolved. CDR1 and CDR2 from the germline V gene are MDHEN and SYDVKM. V shed 6 bases and J shed 1 base, with 9 bases lying between them. There are 13 residues in the CDR3. The CDR3 sequence is CASRLEGNYGYTF. In DNA, the CDR3 is TGTGCCAGCAGACTCGAGGGTAACTATGGCTACACCTTC.

Here the CDR3 DNA reads TGCGCCAGCAGGGGGGACAGCCTTGACACTGAAGCTTTCTTT. Translating gives CASRGDSLDTEAFF. The chain links TRBV5-1 to TRBJ1-1; 7 nucleotides line up with TRBD1. Germline CDR1 and CDR2: SGHRS and YFSETQ. The CDR3 is 14 residues long. The V segment lost 5 bases and the J segment 3 bases; nucleotides outside the gene matches: 7.

The chain is built from TRBV7-2 and TRBJ2-5; D uncertain. The germline CDR1 and CDR2 sequences are SGHTA and FQGNSA. The CDR3 runs 14 residues. V lost 2 bases to trimming and J lost 4 bases, with 11 bases between them. CDR3 sequence: CASSLTLPRETQYF. DNA of the CDR3: TGTGCCAGCAGCTTAACGTTACCTAGAGAGACCCAGTACTTC. Filled out from reference TRBV7-2 and TRBJ2-5, the complete variable domain reads GAGVSQSPSNKVTEKGKDVELRCDPISGHTALYWYRQSLGQGLEFLIYFQGNSAPDKSGLPSDRFSAERTGGSVSTLTIQRTQQEDSAVYLCASSLTLPRETQYFGPGTRLLVL.

This chain links TRBV6-4 with TRBJ1-2, with no clear D. V shed 0 bases and J shed 7 bases, with 12 bases lying between them. CDR1 and CDR2 (germline): MRHNA, SNTAGT. The CDR3 totals 14 residues. In DNA form, the CDR3 reads TGTGCCAGCAGTGACTCTTCCCGGTATTCTGGCTACACCTTC. Encoded protein: CASSDSSRYSGYTF.

The chain employs TRBV20-1 and TRBJ2-7; the match to TRBD2 covers 7 bases. Germline CDR1 is DFQATT and CDR2 is SNEGSKA (reference sequence). This CDR3 comprises 11 residues. V lost 8 bases, J lost 7 bases, and 8 bases stayed unmatched. CDR3 loop: CSLVVGGEQYF. For the CDR3, the DNA is TGCAGTCTGGTTGTGGGGGGGGAGCAGTACTTC.